The 17 T cell receptor beta chains below come from one sample, sequenced in a study of shared clonotypes between healthy human individuals. TCRdb's copy holds only in-frame clones and misses some; the assay was immunoSEQ multiplex PCR. The sample carries around 350,000 clones, 70% to 75% recorded once. The sample taken for sequencing was memory CD4+ T cells sorted from blood. The subset denotes: CD45RA-negative fraction. The source of these receptors is a man aged 25 to 40 in good health.

The chain joins TRBV18 to TRBJ2-1, with D unclear. The CDR3 has 13 amino acids. Germline V lookup: CDR1 KGHSH, CDR2 LQKENI. The ends were cut back, 6 bases at V and 10 bases at J, with 16 bases in the middle. The CDR3 sequence is CASSLKLLKEQFF. In DNA form, the CDR3 reads TGTGCCAGCTCCCTAAAACTTCTCAAGGAGCAGTTCTTC.

This clone was seen a few times. The chain uses TRBV11-2 and TRBJ2-1; a weak D match, TRBD2 (6 bases). Germline V gives CDR1 SGHAT, CDR2 FQNNGV. The ends were cut back, 5 bases at V and 4 bases at J, with 12 bases in the middle. The CDR3 contains 14 residues. CDR3 DNA sequence: TGTGCCAGCAGCGGTTCGGGACTTTACAATGAGCAGTTCTTC. Translated: CASSGSGLYNEQFF.

Concerning this clone: One end of the junction varies from germline; a read error may be responsible. The chain recombines TRBV7-9 with TRBJ2-2, with 7 bases matching TRBD1. The CDR3 spans 16 residues. Germline V gives CDR1 SEHNR, CDR2 FQNEAQ (reference sequence). CDR3 nucleotides: TGTGCCAGCAGCTTAGCGCTCGACAGGGTACACCGGGGAGCTGTTTTT. Its protein is CASSLALDRVHRGAVF. The full variable domain, with the rest looked up from reference TRBV7-9 and TRBJ2-2, is DTGVSQNPRHKITKRGQNVTFRCDPISEHNRLYWYRQTLGQGPEFLTYFQNEAQLEKSRLLSDRFSAERPKGSFSTLEIQRTEQGDSAMYLCASSLALDRVHRGAVFGEGSRLTVL.

This clone was recorded a few times. The rearrangement uses TRBV7-9 and TRBJ2-7, with 7 bases matching TRBD2. This CDR3 has 15 residues. Germline CDR1 SEHNR, CDR2 FQNEAQ (reference sequence). J was trimmed by 1 base and V by 5 bases; bases with no gene match: 8. The CDR3 DNA sequence: TGTGCCAGCAGCCCTCGGGAGGCCTTGTCCTACGAGCAGTACTTC. It is translated as CASSPREALSYEQYF.

Details on this clone: Within the sample, other DNA sequences also encode this same CDR3. The chain links TRBV18 to TRBJ1-1, with a possible D match to TRBD1 (6 bases). The germline gives CDR1 KGHSH, CDR2 LQKENI. This CDR3 is built from 13 residues. V shed 0 bases and J shed 4 bases, with 6 bases lying between them. Here the CDR3 reads CASSPPGGTEAFF. CDR3 DNA: TGTGCCAGCTCACCACCAGGGGGCACTGAAGCTTTCTTT.

Of note for this clone: Other DNA sequences in this sample translate to the same CDR3. The J gene is TRBJ1-1, the V gene TRBV11-2, with D unclear. The germline V and J ends were trimmed by 1 base and 1 base, with 7 bases remaining between them. In germline, CDR1 is SGHAT, CDR2 FQNNGV. CDR3 length equals 14 residues. The CDR3: CASSLGAGNTEAFF. The CDR3 region has the DNA TGTGCCAGCAGCTTAGGGGCGGGGAACACTGAAGCTTTCTTT.

The gene calls are TRBV5-1 and TRBJ1-2; 10 positions match TRBD1. The CDR3 extends over 17 amino acids. Trimming at V came to 3 bases and at J to 1 base, leaving 9 bases not matched to a gene. The V gene's germline CDR1 is SGHRS and CDR2 YFSETQ. The CDR3 here is CASSSYPTGGFNYGYTF. CDR3 nucleotide sequence: TGCGCCAGCAGCTCGTATCCGACAGGGGGCTTTAACTATGGCTACACCTTC.

The rearrangement joins TRBV4-1 to TRBJ2-7; D is possibly TRBD2 (6 bases). The V gene's germline CDR1 is MGHRA and CDR2 YSYEKL. The CDR3 covers 18 residues. Trimming left V 0 bases short and J 2 bases short, with 20 bases between. As DNA, the CDR3 is TGCGCCAGCAGCCAAGAATTCGGGAGACCTCCTTACCCCTACGAGCAGTACTTC. Translated: CASSQEFGRPPYPYEQYF.

The chain combines TRBV29-1 with TRBJ1-1, with TRBD1 as a possible D gene (6 bases). The V end was cut by 3 bases, the J end by 1 base, with 9 bases between. The germline V gene has CDR1 SQVTM and CDR2 ANQGSEA. This CDR3 is 13 amino acids long. DNA for the CDR3: TGCAGCGTTGACGGGACACCGAACACTGAAGCTTTCTTT. It specifies CSVDGTPNTEAFF.

The chain has TRBV5-1 and TRBJ2-1; perhaps TRBD2 as D (6 bases). The V and J ends lost 7 bases and 3 bases respectively, with 20 bases between them. The CDR3 spans 16 residues. CDR1 SGHRS and CDR2 YFSETQ come from the germline V gene. CDR3 in amino acids: CASSEMPGLIYNEQFF. In DNA form, the CDR3 reads TGCGCCAGCTCCGAAATGCCGGGACTTATCTACAATGAGCAGTTCTTC.

This clone was found a few times. CDR3 protein: CASSTKDRANTGELFF. CDR3 DNA: TGTGCCAGCAGCACCAAGGACAGAGCGAACACCGGGGAGCTGTTTTTT. The V and J genes are TRBV5-4 and TRBJ2-2, with D tentatively TRBD1 (6 bases). The CDR3 is made up of 16 amino acids. Trimming cost V 4 bases and J 0 bases, with 13 bases left between them. CDR1 SGHNT and CDR2 YYREEE come from the germline V gene (reference sequence).

The gene calls are TRBV11-2 and TRBJ1-2, with a possible D match to TRBD1 (6 bases). The ends were cut back, 4 bases at V and 0 bases at J, with 18 bases in the middle. Germline CDR1 SGHAT, CDR2 FQNNGV. This CDR3 is built from 17 residues. The CDR3 sequence is CASSSLRGALANYGYTF. The CDR3 DNA follows: TGTGCCAGCAGCTCCCTGAGGGGGGCGCTAGCTAACTATGGCTACACCTTC.

By its share, this clone is medium-sized. The CDR3 region has the DNA TGTGCCAGCAGTGGACAGGGGGCGAAGGATAATGAAAAACTGTTTTTT. Encoded protein: CASSGQGAKDNEKLFF. The chain recombines TRBV6-1 with TRBJ1-4; TRBD1 agrees at 10 bases. This CDR3 region has 16 residues. The V gene end was trimmed by 4 bases and the J gene end by 4 bases; junction bases not matched to a gene: 6. CDR1 MNHNS and CDR2 SASEGT come from the germline V gene.

A single count supports this clone. The chain uses TRBV18 and TRBJ2-3; 9 positions match TRBD2. The CDR3 has 16 amino acids. CDR1 and CDR2 (germline): KGHSH, LQKENI. V gave up 4 bases and J gave up 0 bases; unmatched junction bases: 5. CDR3 DNA: TGTGCCAGCTCACTCCTAGCGGGATCTAGCACAGATACGCAGTATTTT. Translating it yields CASSLLAGSSTDTQYF. Filled out from reference TRBV18 and TRBJ2-3, the complete variable domain reads NAGVMQNPRHLVRRRGQEARLRCSPMKGHSHVYWYRQLPEEGLKFMVYLQKENIIDESGMPKERFSAEFPKEGPSILRIQQVVRGDSAAYFCASSLLAGSSTDTQYFGPGTRLTVL.

Turning to this clone: A much more abundant neighbour one base away suggests this may be a read error. The chain couples TRBV10-2 to TRBJ1-5; 10 nucleotides line up with TRBD1. CDR1 is WSHSY and CDR2 is SAAADI in the germline V gene. The CDR3 loop spans 17 amino acids. CDR3 loop: CARRGGTGTGGNQPQHF. In DNA form, the CDR3 reads TGCGCCCGCAGGGGGGGGACCGGGACAGGGGGCAATCAGCCCCAGCATTTT.

J is TRBJ2-3 and V is TRBV7-2; D is unclear. Germline V CDR1 and CDR2: SGHTA, FQGNSA. The V end lost 0 bases, the J end lost 0 bases, and 7 bases lay between the germline ends. The CDR3 covers 15 residues. This CDR3 is CASSLARTSTDTQYF. The CDR3 DNA is TGTGCCAGCAGCTTAGCTAGAACTAGCACAGATACGCAGTATTTT.

The rearrangement joins TRBV5-1 to TRBJ2-7, with 7 nucleotides matching TRBD1. The V gene's germline CDR1 is SGHRS and CDR2 YFSETQ. With 0 bases clipped from V and 4 bases from J, the junction kept 1 base outside the gene matches. This CDR3 has 13 residues. CDR3 bases: TGCGCCAGCAGCTTGGGGGGACAGTACGAGCAGTACTTC. Protein sequence: CASSLGGQYEQYF.